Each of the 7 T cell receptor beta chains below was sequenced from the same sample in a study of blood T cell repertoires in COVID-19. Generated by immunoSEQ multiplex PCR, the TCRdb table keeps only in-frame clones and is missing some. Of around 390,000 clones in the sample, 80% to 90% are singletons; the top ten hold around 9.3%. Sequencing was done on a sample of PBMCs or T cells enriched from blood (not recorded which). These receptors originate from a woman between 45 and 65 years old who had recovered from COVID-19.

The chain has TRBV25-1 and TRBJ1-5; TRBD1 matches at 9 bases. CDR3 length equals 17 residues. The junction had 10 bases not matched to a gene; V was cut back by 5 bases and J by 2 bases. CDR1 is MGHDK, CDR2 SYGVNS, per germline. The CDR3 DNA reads TGTGCCAGCAGTCAGACCGGGACAGGGAGGGGCAATCAGCCCCAGCATTTT. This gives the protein CASSQTGTGRGNQPQHF.

The CDR3 bases are TGTGCCAGCAGTTACTCGATACAGGGGGATCAGCCCCAGCATTTT. It translates to CASSYSIQGDQPQHF. V usage is TRBV6-5 and J usage is TRBJ1-5; TRBD1 matches 8 bases. This CDR3 has 15 amino acids. CDR1 MNHEY and CDR2 SVGAGI come from the germline V gene. The V segment lost 0 bases and the J segment 5 bases; nucleotides outside the gene matches: 3.

The CDR3 protein is CAWSFLQGETEAFF. Here the CDR3 DNA reads TGTGCCTGGAGTTTCCTACAGGGGGAGACTGAAGCTTTCTTT. The chain carries TRBV30 and TRBJ1-1; 8 nucleotides align to TRBD1. The V segment lost 2 bases and the J segment 5 bases; nucleotides outside the gene matches: 7. Germline CDR1 GTSNPN, CDR2 SVGIG (reference sequence). CDR3 length: 14 residues. The variable domain in full, with the rest retrieved from reference TRBV30 and TRBJ1-1, is SQTIHQWPATLVQPVGSPLSLECTVEGTSNPNLYWYRQAAGRGLQLLFYSVGIGQISSEVPQNLSASRPQDRQFILSSKKLLLSDSGFYLCAWSFLQGETEAFFGQGTRLTVV.

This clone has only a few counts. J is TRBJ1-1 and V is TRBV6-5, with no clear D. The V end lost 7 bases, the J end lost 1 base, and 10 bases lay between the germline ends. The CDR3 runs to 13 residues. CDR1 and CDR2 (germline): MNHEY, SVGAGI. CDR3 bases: TGTGCCAGCACCACGGCGGGGAACACTGAAGCTTTCTTT. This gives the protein CASTTAGNTEAFF.

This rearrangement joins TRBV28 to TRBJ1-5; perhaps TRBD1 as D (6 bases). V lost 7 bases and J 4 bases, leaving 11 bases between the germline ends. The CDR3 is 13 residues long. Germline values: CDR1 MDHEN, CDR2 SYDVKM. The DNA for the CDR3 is TGTGCCAGCATTATAGGGGGAAATCAGCCCCAGCATTTT. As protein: CASIIGGNQPQHF.

CDR3 residues: CASSLEEGYSYTF. In nucleotides, the CDR3 is TGTGCCAGCAGCTTAGAAGAGGGTTATAGCTACACCTTC. V is TRBV11-2 and J is TRBJ1-2; D is unresolved. Germline-derived CDR1 and CDR2 are SGHAT and FQNNGV. This CDR3 contains 13 residues. Deletions cut 0 bases from V and 9 bases from J, with 11 bases between.

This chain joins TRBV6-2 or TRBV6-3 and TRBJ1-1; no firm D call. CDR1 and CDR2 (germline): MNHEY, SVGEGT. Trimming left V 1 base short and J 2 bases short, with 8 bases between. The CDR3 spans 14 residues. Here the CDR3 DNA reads TGTGCCAGCAGTTACTTGCAGGTCAACACTGAAGCTTTCTTT. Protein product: CASSYLQVNTEAFF.